These 27 T cell receptor beta chains came from one sample sequenced in a study of cytomegalovirus exposure and HLA in healthy donors. PCR was performed using 60 Vbeta and 13 Jbeta primers. Only in-frame clones appear in the TCRdb table, and some are missing; sequencing was by immunoSEQ multiplex PCR. This sample has about 180,000 clones, with 60% to 85% found just once. Sequenced: PBMCs. The receptor set was obtained from a male donor in good health and CMV-seronegative.

Only one count was recorded for this clone. The J gene is TRBJ2-5, the V gene TRBV4-3; no clear D gene. The closer fit of TRBJ2-7 to the DNA end suggests the J call may be wrong. Germline CDR1 is LGHNA and CDR2 is YSLEER. The CDR3 loop spans 14 amino acids. The CDR3 spells CASSPAEETYEQYF. The DNA for the CDR3 is TGCGCCAGCAGCCCCGCTGAGGAAACCTACGAGCAGTACTTC.

CDR3 region: CASTPGGNTIYF. In nucleotides, the CDR3 is TGTGCCAGCACTCCCGGGGGAAACACCATATATTTT. V usage is TRBV7-7 and J usage is TRBJ1-3; unclear D gene. The germline V gene has CDR1 SSHAT and CDR2 FNYEAQ (reference sequence). V gave up 7 bases and J gave up 4 bases, with 8 bases separating them. The CDR3 is made up of 12 amino acids. The full variable domain, completed using reference TRBV7-7 and TRBJ1-3, is GAGVSQSPRYKVTKRGQDVTLRCDPISSHATLYWYQQALGQGPEFLTYFNYEAQPDKSGLPSDRFSAERPEGSISTLTIQRTEQRDSAMYRCASTPGGNTIYFGEGSWLTVV.

A note on this clone: The same CDR3 is also encoded by other DNA sequences in this sample. The CDR3 sequence: CASSPRTASNQPQHF. CDR3 nucleotide sequence: TGTGCCAGCAGTCCCCGGACAGCTAGCAATCAGCCCCAGCATTTT. The genes are TRBV6-5 and TRBJ1-5; D might be TRBD1 (6 bases). The CDR3 contains 15 residues. The V gene's germline CDR1 is MNHEY and CDR2 SVGAGI. V lost 5 bases and J 0 bases, leaving 11 bases between the germline ends.

The chain employs TRBV28 and TRBJ1-2; TRBD1 is a possible D gene (5 bases). Germline V lookup: CDR1 MDHEN, CDR2 SYDVKM. Trimming left V 5 bases short and J 2 bases short, with 9 bases between. The length of the CDR3 is 13 residues. DNA of the CDR3: TGTGCCAGCAGTAACAGGCGAAACTATGGCTACACCTTC. Residues: CASSNRRNYGYTF.

The rearrangement joins TRBV7-2 to TRBJ2-1; unclear D gene. The V end lost 5 bases, the J end lost 10 bases, and 15 bases lay between the germline ends. Germline CDR1 SGHTA, CDR2 FQGNSA. CDR3 length equals 13 residues. The CDR3 DNA is TGTGCCAGCAGCCCAACGATTGACGGGGAGCAGTTCTTC. Translation: CASSPTIDGEQFF.

This clone was seen more than once but under ten times. The chain combines TRBV19 with TRBJ2-7; the D gene is possibly TRBD2 (6 bases). The CDR3 extends over 14 amino acids. V was cut by 3 bases and J by 3 bases, with 12 bases left in between. Per germline, CDR1 LNHDA and CDR2 SQIVND (reference sequence). CDR3 nucleotide sequence: TGTGCCAGTAGTATTCCCGGAGGGGTCTACGAGCAGTACTTC. Its translation: CASSIPGGVYEQYF. The variable domain in full, with the rest retrieved from reference TRBV19 and TRBJ2-7, is DGGITQSPKYLFRKEGQNVTLSCEQNLNHDAMYWYRQDPGQGLRLIYYSQIVNDFQKGDIAEGYSVSREKKESFPLTVTSAQKNPTAFYLCASSIPGGVYEQYFGPGTRLTVT.

This rearrangement joins TRBV9 to TRBJ2-1; the D gene is possibly TRBD2 (5 bases). The germline V gene has CDR1 SGDLS and CDR2 YYNGEE. V lost 0 bases to trimming and J lost 0 bases, with 7 bases between them. The CDR3 is made up of 15 amino acids. The CDR3 coding sequence is TGTGCCAGCAGCGTAGGAGGGAACTCCTACAATGAGCAGTTCTTC. Its protein is CASSVGGNSYNEQFF.

The chain has TRBV6-5 and TRBJ2-2; 10 nucleotides align to TRBD1. The CDR3 contains 16 residues. V was pared by 3 bases and J by 4 bases, with 5 bases of the junction left unmatched. CDR1 and CDR2 (germline): MNHEY, SVGAGI. CDR3 nucleotide sequence: TGTGCCAGCAGTTATGGGACAGGGGCTATCACCGGGGAGCTGTTTTTT. Encoded protein: CASSYGTGAITGELFF.

This chain links TRBV5-1 with TRBJ1-3; D is possibly TRBD1 (5 bases). The length of the CDR3 is 15 residues. Trimming shortened V by 1 base and J by 0 bases, and 8 bases separated the two germline ends. Germline V gene lookup returns CDR1 SGHRS and CDR2 YFSETQ. CDR3 sequence: CASSLTGNSGNTIYF. DNA for the CDR3: TGCGCCAGCAGCTTGACAGGCAACTCTGGAAACACCATATATTTT.

The chain carries TRBV6-5 and TRBJ2-1, with no clear D. The CDR3 contains 15 residues. Germline V lookup: CDR1 MNHEY, CDR2 SVGAGI. Trimming stripped 6 bases from V and 0 bases from J, with 12 bases between. This CDR3 is CASSPAKSSYNEQFF. The CDR3 region has the DNA TGTGCCAGCAGCCCTGCCAAGAGCTCCTACAATGAGCAGTTCTTC.

This chain connects TRBV7-2 to TRBJ2-3; 8 nucleotides align to TRBD2. J lost 3 bases, V lost 0 bases, and 5 bases had no gene match. Germline-derived CDR1 and CDR2 are SGHTA and FQGNSA. The CDR3 totals 16 residues. The CDR3 DNA follows: TGTGCCAGCAGCTTAGCAGCGGGAGAGACGACAGATACGCAGTATTTT. This codes for CASSLAAGETTDTQYF.

V usage is TRBV5-1 and J usage is TRBJ2-3; the D gene is possibly TRBD2 (6 bases). This CDR3 has 15 amino acids. Germline CDR1 SGHRS, CDR2 YFSETQ. Between the trimmed V and J ends, which lost 0 bases and 0 bases, there was a span of 8 bases. The CDR3 nucleotides read TGCGCCAGCAGCTTGGATGGAGGGAGCACAGATACGCAGTATTTT. The encoded protein is CASSLDGGSTDTQYF.

This chain links TRBV10-3 with TRBJ1-1; TRBD1 matches at 8 bases. Germline loops: CDR1 ENHRY, CDR2 SYGVKD. This CDR3 has 13 residues. V dropped 10 bases and J dropped 3; count of bases not matched to a gene: 7. CDR3 in DNA: TGTGCCACCTACGACAGGGGCTACACTGAAGCTTTCTTT. Residues: CATYDRGYTEAFF.

This sequence joins TRBV6-1 and TRBJ1-5, with 7 bases aligning to TRBD1. The CDR3 totals 15 residues. Germline assignment: CDR1 MNHNS and CDR2 SASEGT. Trimming cost V 4 bases and J 0 bases; bases outside gene matches: 3. CDR3 sequence: CASSGDSFSNQPQHF. CDR3 coding DNA: TGTGCCAGCAGTGGGGACAGCTTTAGCAATCAGCCCCAGCATTTT.

The chain uses TRBV7-9 and TRBJ2-7; 9 positions match TRBD2. The trim removed 5 bases at V and 2 bases at J, leaving 7 bases unmatched. Germline CDR1 is SEHNR and CDR2 is FQNEAQ (reference sequence). The CDR3 length is 15 residues. The CDR3 reads CASSRPGLAPYEQYF. As DNA, the CDR3 is TGTGCCAGCAGCCGGCCGGGACTAGCCCCCTACGAGCAGTACTTC.

CDR3 in amino acids: CAWSLYLEGYTF. The DNA for the CDR3 is TGTGCCTGGAGTCTATATTTGGAGGGCTACACCTTC. This sequence joins TRBV30 and TRBJ1-2; no clear D gene. The ends were cut back, 2 bases at V and 8 bases at J, with 12 bases in the middle. The CDR3 is 12 residues long. Germline CDR1 reads GTSNPN; CDR2 reads SVGIG (reference sequence).

Written as DNA, the CDR3 is TGTGCCTGGAGAGGCAGGGGGGACTATGGCTACACCTTC. It is translated as CAWRGRGDYGYTF. The V call is TRBV30, the J call TRBJ1-2; 7 bases match TRBD1. With V trimmed by 3 bases and J by 3 bases, 4 bases remained unmatched. From germline, CDR1 is GTSNPN and CDR2 SVGIG (reference sequence). CDR3 size: 13 residues.

The J gene is TRBJ1-1, the V gene TRBV19; D is possibly TRBD1 (5 bases). The CDR3 runs to 14 residues. Germline V gives CDR1 LNHDA, CDR2 SQIVND (reference sequence). Trimming stripped 7 bases from V and 1 base from J, with 13 bases between. The CDR3, as DNA: TGTGCCAGTACAAGGGCAGGGCCGAACACTGAAGCTTTCTTT. Translating gives CASTRAGPNTEAFF.

This clone counts as medium-sized (0.01 to 0.1%). V usage is TRBV6-5 and J usage is TRBJ2-3; 8 bases align to TRBD1. Looked up from germline, CDR1 is MNHEY and CDR2 is SVGAGI. The CDR3 loop spans 16 amino acids. Trimming removed 2 bases from V and 1 base from J; junction bases left unmatched: 5. The CDR3 is CASSYRPGQGTDTQYF. CDR3 bases: TGTGCCAGCAGTTACCGGCCGGGACAGGGCACAGATACGCAGTATTTT.

A single count supports this clone. The V and J genes are TRBV28 and TRBJ2-1, with 9 bases matching TRBD2. Per the germline V gene, CDR1 is MDHEN and CDR2 is SYDVKM. CDR3 length equals 15 residues. Trimming cost V 6 bases and J 8 bases; bases outside gene matches: 11. The DNA of the CDR3 is TGTGCCAGCAGGAGATCCCCCGCGGGAGGGCATGAGCAGTTCTTC. Translating gives CASRRSPAGGHEQFF.

The chain uses TRBV6-5 and TRBJ2-1; D uncertain. Germline assignment: CDR1 MNHEY and CDR2 SVGAGI. This CDR3 region has 15 residues. V was cut by 5 bases and J by 0 bases, with 11 bases left in between. DNA for the CDR3: TGTGCCAGCAGTATCCTTAGGAGCTCCTACAATGAGCAGTTCTTC. It yields the protein CASSILRSSYNEQFF.

This rearrangement joins TRBV28 to TRBJ1-1, with D unresolved. The V gene's germline CDR1 is MDHEN and CDR2 SYDVKM. V lost 3 bases and J 1 base, leaving 6 bases between the germline ends. CDR3 length: 13 amino acids. The CDR3 loop is CASSLAGNTEAFF. DNA for the CDR3: TGTGCCAGCAGTTTGGCAGGGAACACTGAAGCTTTCTTT.

V and J are TRBV7-2 and TRBJ2-1; the match to TRBD2 covers 9 bases. The CDR3 is made up of 16 amino acids. Germline V gives CDR1 SGHTA, CDR2 FQGNSA. V lost 5 bases, J lost 8 bases, and 13 bases stayed unmatched. As DNA, the CDR3 is TGTGCCAGCAGCAATCCGAGCGGGAGGTTAGGAGATGAGCAGTTCTTC. Its translation is CASSNPSGRLGDEQFF.

The rearrangement links TRBV5-1 to TRBJ2-3; tentative D call: TRBD2 (7 bases). Per the germline V gene, CDR1 is SGHRS and CDR2 is YFSETQ. V dropped 3 bases and J dropped 4 bases, with 12 bases sitting between them. The CDR3 is made up of 14 amino acids. The CDR3, as DNA: TGCGCCAGCAGCTCACAGGGAGGGTCAGATACGCAGTATTTT. Translating it yields CASSSQGGSDTQYF.

The genes are TRBV30 and TRBJ1-6, with a tentative D call TRBD1 (5 bases). V shed 3 bases and J shed 7 bases, with 7 bases lying between them. The CDR3 has 12 amino acids. CDR1 and CDR2 from the germline V gene are GTSNPN and SVGIG (reference sequence). In DNA form, the CDR3 reads TGTGCCTGGAGCGGGGGGAATTCACCCCTCCACTTT. It encodes CAWSGGNSPLHF.

Here the CDR3 DNA reads TGTGCCAGTAGTATTGGGCAGCTCTATCGTGCCGGCTACACCTTC. Encoded protein: CASSIGQLYRAGYTF. The V gene is TRBV19, the J gene TRBJ1-2; no reliable D call. CDR1 and CDR2 (germline): LNHDA, SQIVND (reference sequence). The V end was cut by 3 bases, the J end by 8 bases, with 19 bases between. The length of the CDR3 is 15 residues.

The rearrangement uses TRBV28 and TRBJ2-7; D uncertain. CDR3 length: 14 amino acids. Germline CDR1 MDHEN, CDR2 SYDVKM. Trimming shortened V by 2 bases and J by 6 bases, and 14 bases separated the two germline ends. The CDR3 loop reads CASSLRISPSEQYF. The CDR3 DNA reads TGTGCCAGCAGTTTAAGGATTAGCCCATCCGAGCAGTACTTC.